The sequence of this TCR beta chain was determined in a study of spatial heterogeneity in lung cancer. Time point given: sample taken at primary tumor resection. Whole RNA from tumor, nontumor lung or frozen PBMC was sequenced unsorted. TCRdb used MiXCR to reprocess the 5' RACE reads, holding one entry per CDR3 protein. The sample has approximately 40,000 distinct CDR3 sequences, approximately 13% seen once. This clonotype was observed a handful of times. The CDR3 is made up of 14 amino acids. The germline V gene has CDR1 LNHDA and CDR2 SQIVND (reference sequence). V lost 7 bases to trimming and J lost 6 bases, with 19 bases between them.

The receptor was derived from a male donor with early-stage non-small cell lung cancer. The sample consisted of PBMCs, taken at surgery. The V gene is TRBV19, the J gene TRBJ2-7; TRBD2 might be the D (5 bases). The DNA of the CDR3 is TGTGCCAGTACCGCTACGGGGTTGGTGTCCGAGCAGTACTTC. Protein product: CASTATGLVSEQYF. The full variable domain, rest sourced from reference TRBV19 and TRBJ2-7, is DGGITQSPKYLFRKEGQNVTLSCEQNLNHDAMYWYRQDPGQGLRLIYYSQIVNDFQKGDIAEGYSVSREKKESFPLTVTSAQKNPTAFYLCASTATGLVSEQYFGPGTRLTVT.